Below are 19 T cell receptor beta chains sequenced from a single sample in a study of a mutant IDH1 vaccine in newly diagnosed glioma. Stated time point: week 11, during vaccination. Doses of 300 ug of mutant IDH1 20-mer peptide were given with topical imiquimod. What these receptors recognize is not known. Assay used: immunoSEQ multiplex PCR; TCRdb lists only in-frame clones, some missing. The sample has about 120,000 clones; 80% are singletons. The sequenced sample was PBMCs, obtained from a glioma patient whose treatment included an IDH1 peptide vaccine. The receptors shown here come from a man aged 40-49 years with glioma.

The genes are TRBV5-1 and TRBJ2-2; a weak D match, TRBD1 (5 bases). The V end was cut by 6 bases, the J end by 1 base, with 16 bases between. The CDR3 loop spans 16 amino acids. Germline loops: CDR1 SGHRS, CDR2 YFSETQ. The CDR3 loop is CASTVGHLLNTGELFF. CDR3 sequence (DNA): TGCGCCAGCACCGTAGGACACCTCCTGAACACCGGGGAGCTGTTTTTT.

This clone was seen at least ten times. The chain carries TRBV6-5 and TRBJ1-6, with 7 nucleotides matching TRBD1. The CDR3 extends over 15 amino acids. Germline CDR1 MNHEY, CDR2 SVGAGI. Unmatched junction bases numbered 10, after V lost 4 bases and J lost 10 bases. As DNA, the CDR3 is TGTGCCAGCAGTTCCCAACGACAGGGAAGGTCACCCCTCCACTTT. Translation: CASSSQRQGRSPLHF.

The chain carries TRBV30 and TRBJ2-7, with D possibly TRBD2 on 5 matching bases. The germline CDR1 and CDR2 sequences are GTSNPN and SVGIG (reference sequence). This CDR3 is built from 13 residues. Trimming stripped 8 bases from V and 7 bases from J, with 21 bases between. This CDR3 reads CAGLHGYPGEQYF. CDR3 coding DNA: TGTGCCGGGTTACACGGTTACCCGGGGGAGCAGTACTTC.

The rearrangement uses TRBV30 and TRBJ2-5; D not certain. Per germline, CDR1 GTSNPN and CDR2 SVGIG (reference sequence). This CDR3 comprises 15 residues. V was trimmed by 0 bases and J by 2 bases, leaving 13 bases between them. Here the CDR3 DNA reads TGTGCCTGGAGTGTTGGTAGTTCTCCTCAAGAGACCCAGTACTTC. Translating gives CAWSVGSSPQETQYF.

There are a few counts of this clone. A much larger clone lies a single base off, so this may be a read error. This sequence joins TRBV9 and TRBJ1-5; no reliable D call. Trimming shortened V by 0 bases and J by 1 base, and 5 bases separated the two germline ends. CDR1 SGDLS and CDR2 YYNGEE come from the germline V gene. This CDR3 is built from 14 residues. CDR3 coding DNA: TGTGCCAGCAGCGTAGGACTGAGCAATCAGCCCCAGCATTTT. This encodes CASSVGLSNQPQHF.

This chain links TRBV6-4 with TRBJ2-7; the match to TRBD1 covers 9 bases. J gave up 0 bases and V 4 bases, and 7 bases lay outside the gene matches. The CDR3 is 16 residues long. Germline loops: CDR1 MRHNA, CDR2 SNTAGT. The DNA for the CDR3 is TGTGCCAGCAGTGCGGCCGGGACAGGGCTCTCCTACGAGCAGTACTTC. It codes for CASSAAGTGLSYEQYF.

This chain joins TRBV7-3 and TRBJ2-7; D perhaps matches TRBD1 (5 bases). The CDR3 spans 15 residues. Germline loops: CDR1 SGHTA, CDR2 FQGTGA. Trimming stripped 1 base from V and 2 bases from J, with 12 bases between. Written as DNA, the CDR3 is TGTGCCAGCAGCTTAATGGTGGGGCCGGCCTACGAGCAGTACTTC. This encodes CASSLMVGPAYEQYF.

The rearrangement links TRBV4-3 to TRBJ2-7; the D gene is possibly TRBD2 (7 bases). The CDR3 is 15 amino acids. V lost 4 bases, J lost 2 bases, and 15 bases lay in between. CDR1 LGHNA and CDR2 YSLEER come from the germline V gene. The CDR3 sequence is CASSRGRGGTYEQYF. For the CDR3, the DNA is TGCGCCAGCAGCCGGGGGCGCGGGGGCACCTACGAGCAGTACTTC.

The J gene is TRBJ2-5, the V gene TRBV18; 7 nucleotides line up with TRBD2. Germline V gene lookup returns CDR1 KGHSH and CDR2 LQKENI. This CDR3 is 16 amino acids long. Trimming cost V 6 bases and J 5 bases; bases outside gene matches: 15. The CDR3 DNA is TGTGCCAGCTCCCGACGGGGGGAAGGAATCCGGGAGACCCAGTACTTC. It codes for CASSRRGEGIRETQYF. Variable domain in full (rest from reference TRBV18 and TRBJ2-5): NAGVMQNPRHLVRRRGQEARLRCSPMKGHSHVYWYRQLPEEGLKFMVYLQKENIIDESGMPKERFSAEFPKEGPSILRIQQVVRGDSAAYFCASSRRGEGIRETQYFGPGTRLLVL.

The V gene is TRBV5-6, the J gene TRBJ1-6; 9 bases map to TRBD1. Germline trimming cut 2 bases from V and 1 base from J; bases unmatched to any gene: 1. Looked up from germline, CDR1 is SGHDT and CDR2 is YYEEEE. This CDR3 region has 16 residues. Here the CDR3 DNA reads TGTGCCAGCAGCTTCGACAGGGGGTCCTATAATTCACCCCTCCACTTT. Its protein product is CASSFDRGSYNSPLHF.

V and J are TRBV27 and TRBJ2-7; a possible D gene is TRBD1 (7 bases). This CDR3 has 15 residues. V was pared by 2 bases and J by 3 bases, with 14 bases between. From germline, CDR1 is MNHEY and CDR2 SMNVEV (reference sequence). CDR3 nucleotides: TGTGCCAGCAGTTTAGGCGGGACAGACTACTACGAGCAGTACTTC. Protein product: CASSLGGTDYYEQYF.

The CDR3 coding sequence is TGTGCCAGCAGTGTAGCGGGAGTCCCCAATGAGCAGTTCTTC. As protein: CASSVAGVPNEQFF. The chain links TRBV6-1 to TRBJ2-1; 9 positions agree with TRBD2. Germline CDR1 reads MNHNS; CDR2 reads SASEGT. This CDR3 has 14 amino acids. Trimming cost V 4 bases and J 6 bases; bases outside gene matches: 4.

This clone showed up just a few times. J is TRBJ1-1 and V is TRBV19, with D tentatively TRBD1 (5 bases). The CDR3 is 15 amino acids. CDR1 and CDR2 from the germline V gene are LNHDA and SQIVND (reference sequence). Trimming stripped 1 base from V and 1 base from J, with 10 bases between. The CDR3 loop reads CASSIVSGRNTEAFF. The DNA of the CDR3 is TGTGCCAGTAGTATAGTATCAGGGAGGAACACTGAAGCTTTCTTT.

This chain links TRBV5-1 with TRBJ2-3; 11 nucleotides align to TRBD2. V dropped 4 bases and J dropped 6; count of bases not matched to a gene: 13. CDR3 length: 17 amino acids. Germline CDR1 reads SGHRS; CDR2 reads YFSETQ. CDR3 nucleotide sequence: TGCGCCAGCAGCCCAGGGTCTAGCGGGGGGTTCCGCGATACGCAGTATTTT. Translation: CASSPGSSGGFRDTQYF.

This chain connects TRBV27 to TRBJ2-5, with TRBD1 identical over 8 bases. Germline values: CDR1 MNHEY, CDR2 SMNVEV (reference sequence). There are 19 residues in the CDR3. With 0 bases clipped from V and 1 base from J, the junction kept 13 bases outside the gene matches. CDR3 coding DNA: TGTGCCAGCAGTTTATCTCGCAGGGGGCGACTCGGGGGCCAAGAGACCCAGTACTTC. The encoded protein is CASSLSRRGRLGGQETQYF.

A few counts support this clone. The chain links TRBV7-2 to TRBJ2-2, with 14 bases identical to TRBD2. The CDR3 length is 16 residues. The V and J ends lost 4 bases and 7 bases, in that order; junction bases with no gene match: 5. The germline gives CDR1 SGHTA, CDR2 FQGNSA. CDR3 loop: CASSSGLAGAIGELFF. The CDR3 nucleotides read TGTGCCAGCAGCTCGGGACTAGCGGGAGCGATCGGGGAGCTGTTTTTT.

The genes are TRBV18 and TRBJ2-7; TRBD1 agrees at 8 bases. The J segment lost 0 bases and the V segment lost 3 bases, leaving 4 bases of the junction unmatched. CDR1 and CDR2 from the germline V gene are KGHSH and LQKENI. The CDR3 spans 15 residues. The CDR3 loop is CASSPRDRTSYEQYF. The CDR3 nucleotides are TGTGCCAGCTCACCCCGGGACAGGACCTCCTACGAGCAGTACTTC.

This clone has a handful of counts. The J gene is TRBJ1-1, the V gene TRBV14; no definite D call. CDR3 length equals 17 residues. V shed 0 bases and J shed 0 bases, with 14 bases lying between them. The germline CDR1 and CDR2 sequences are SGHDN and FVKESK. The chain's CDR3 is CASSQDLVGLLNTEAFF. The CDR3 region has the DNA TGTGCCAGCAGCCAAGATCTTGTGGGATTACTGAACACTGAAGCTTTCTTT. Supplemented by reference TRBV14 and TRBJ1-1, the full variable domain reads EAGVTQFPSHSVIEKGQTVTLRCDPISGHDNLYWYRRVMGKEIKFLLHFVKESKQDESGMPNNRFLAERTGGTYSTLKVQPAELEDSGVYFCASSQDLVGLLNTEAFFGQGTRLTVV.

The rearrangement joins TRBV21-1 to TRBJ1-5. TRBV21-1 is noted as a pseudogene. The CDR3 consists of 14 residues. CDR3 nucleotide sequence: TGTGCCAGCAGCAACCTGCTGAGGAGACAGCCCCAGCATTTT. Translation: CASSNLLRRQPQHF.